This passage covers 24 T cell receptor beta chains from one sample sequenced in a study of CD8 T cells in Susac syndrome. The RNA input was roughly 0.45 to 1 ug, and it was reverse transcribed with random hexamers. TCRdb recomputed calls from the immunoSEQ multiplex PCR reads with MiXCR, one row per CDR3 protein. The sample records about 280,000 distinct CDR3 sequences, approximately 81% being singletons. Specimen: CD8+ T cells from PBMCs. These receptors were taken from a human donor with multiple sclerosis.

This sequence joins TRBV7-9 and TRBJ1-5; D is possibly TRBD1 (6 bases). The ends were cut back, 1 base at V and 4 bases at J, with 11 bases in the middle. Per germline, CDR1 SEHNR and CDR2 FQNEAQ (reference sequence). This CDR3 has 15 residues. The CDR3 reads CASSLVEGGNQPQHF. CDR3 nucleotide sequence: TGTGCCAGCAGCTTAGTGGAGGGGGGGAATCAGCCCCAGCATTTT. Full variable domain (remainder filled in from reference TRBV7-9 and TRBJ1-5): DTGVSQNPRHKITKRGQNVTFRCDPISEHNRLYWYRQTLGQGPEFLTYFQNEAQLEKSRLLSDRFSAERPKGSFSTLEIQRTEQGDSAMYLCASSLVEGGNQPQHFGDGTRLSIL.

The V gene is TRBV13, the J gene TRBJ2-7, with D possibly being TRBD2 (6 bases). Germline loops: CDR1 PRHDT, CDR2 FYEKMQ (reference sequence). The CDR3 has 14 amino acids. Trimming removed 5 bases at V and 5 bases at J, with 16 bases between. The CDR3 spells CASSAGLRDHEQYF. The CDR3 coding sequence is TGTGCCAGCAGCGCAGGGCTGCGGGACCACGAGCAGTACTTC.

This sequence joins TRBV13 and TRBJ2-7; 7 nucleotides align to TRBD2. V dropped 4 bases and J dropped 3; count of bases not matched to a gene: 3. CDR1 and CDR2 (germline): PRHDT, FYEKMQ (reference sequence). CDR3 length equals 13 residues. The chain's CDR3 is CASSSAGSYEQYF. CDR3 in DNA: TGTGCCAGCAGCTCAGCGGGGAGCTACGAGCAGTACTTC.

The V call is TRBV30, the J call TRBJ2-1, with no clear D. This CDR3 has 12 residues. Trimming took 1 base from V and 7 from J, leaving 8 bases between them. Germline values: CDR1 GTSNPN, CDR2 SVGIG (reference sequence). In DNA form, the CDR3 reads TGTGCCTGGAGTGCAAGCTATAATGAGCAGTTCTTC. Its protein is CAWSASYNEQFF.

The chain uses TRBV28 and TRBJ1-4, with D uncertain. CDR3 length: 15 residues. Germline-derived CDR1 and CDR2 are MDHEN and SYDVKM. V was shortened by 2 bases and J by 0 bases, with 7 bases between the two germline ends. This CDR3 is CASSLVKATNEKLFF. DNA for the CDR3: TGTGCCAGCAGTTTAGTCAAGGCAACTAATGAAAAACTGTTTTTT.

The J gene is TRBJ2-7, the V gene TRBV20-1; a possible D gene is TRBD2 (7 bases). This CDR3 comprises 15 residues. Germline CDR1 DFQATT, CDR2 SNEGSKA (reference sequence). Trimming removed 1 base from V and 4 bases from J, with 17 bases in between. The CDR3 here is CSARGRGRGLYEQYF. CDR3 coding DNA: TGCAGTGCTAGAGGGCGGGGCAGGGGACTATACGAGCAGTACTTC.

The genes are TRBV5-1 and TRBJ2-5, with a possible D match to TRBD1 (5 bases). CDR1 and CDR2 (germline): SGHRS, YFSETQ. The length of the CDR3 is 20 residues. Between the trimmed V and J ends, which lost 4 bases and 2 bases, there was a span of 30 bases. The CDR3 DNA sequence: TGCGCCAGCAGCGCCCATCTAAGCGCGACAGCGTCTTTCGATCAAGAGACCCAGTACTTC. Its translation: CASSAHLSATASFDQETQYF.

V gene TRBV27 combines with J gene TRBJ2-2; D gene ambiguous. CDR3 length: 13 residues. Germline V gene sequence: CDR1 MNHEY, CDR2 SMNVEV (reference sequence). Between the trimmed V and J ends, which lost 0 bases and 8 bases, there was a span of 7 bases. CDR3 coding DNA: TGTGCCAGCAGTTTATCCCCAGTAGGGGAGCTGTTTTTT. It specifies CASSLSPVGELFF.

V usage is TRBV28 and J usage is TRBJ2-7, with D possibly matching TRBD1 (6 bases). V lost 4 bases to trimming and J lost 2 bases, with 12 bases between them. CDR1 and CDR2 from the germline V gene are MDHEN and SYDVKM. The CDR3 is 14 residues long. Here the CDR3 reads CASSWTASPYEQYF. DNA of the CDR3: TGTGCCAGCAGTTGGACAGCCTCTCCCTACGAGCAGTACTTC. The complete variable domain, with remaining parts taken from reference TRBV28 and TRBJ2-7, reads DVKVTQSSRYLVKRTGEKVFLECVQDMDHENMFWYRQDPGLGLRLIYFSYDVKMKEKGDIPEGYSVSREKKERFSLILESASTNQTSMYLCASSWTASPYEQYFGPGTRLTVT.

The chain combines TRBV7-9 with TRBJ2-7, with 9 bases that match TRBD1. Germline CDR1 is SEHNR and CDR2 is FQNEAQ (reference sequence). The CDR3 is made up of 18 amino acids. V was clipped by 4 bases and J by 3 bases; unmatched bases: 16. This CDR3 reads CASSSIPAGQGSNYEQYF. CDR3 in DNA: TGTGCCAGCAGCTCGATCCCAGCTGGACAGGGGAGTAACTACGAGCAGTACTTC. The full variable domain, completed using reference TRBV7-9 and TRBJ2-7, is DTGVSQNPRHKITKRGQNVTFRCDPISEHNRLYWYRQTLGQGPEFLTYFQNEAQLEKSRLLSDRFSAERPKGSFSTLEIQRTEQGDSAMYLCASSSIPAGQGSNYEQYFGPGTRLTVT.

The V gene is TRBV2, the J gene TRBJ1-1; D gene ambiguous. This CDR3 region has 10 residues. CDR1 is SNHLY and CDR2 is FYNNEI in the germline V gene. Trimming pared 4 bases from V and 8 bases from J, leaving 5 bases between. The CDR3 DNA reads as TGTGCCAGCAGTGGTCCCGAAGCTTTCTTT. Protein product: CASSGPEAFF.

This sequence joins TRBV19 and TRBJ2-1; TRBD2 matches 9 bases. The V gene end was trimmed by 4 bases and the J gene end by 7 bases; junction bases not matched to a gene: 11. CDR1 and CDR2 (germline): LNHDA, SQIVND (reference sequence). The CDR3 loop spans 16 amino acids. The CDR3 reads CASSTPSGRTWNEQFF. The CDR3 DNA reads TGTGCCAGTAGTACCCCAAGCGGGAGGACTTGGAATGAGCAGTTCTTC.

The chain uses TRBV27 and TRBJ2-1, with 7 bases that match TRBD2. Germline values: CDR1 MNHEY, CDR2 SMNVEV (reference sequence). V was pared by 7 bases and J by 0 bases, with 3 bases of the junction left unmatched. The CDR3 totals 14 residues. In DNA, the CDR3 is TGTGCCAGCACCTGGGAGGGCTCCTACAATGAGCAGTTCTTC. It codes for CASTWEGSYNEQFF.

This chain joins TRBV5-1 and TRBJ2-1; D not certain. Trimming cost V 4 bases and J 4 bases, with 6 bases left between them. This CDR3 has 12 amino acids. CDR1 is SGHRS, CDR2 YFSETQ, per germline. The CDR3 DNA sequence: TGCGCCAGCAGCGCGGAGTACAATGAGCAGTTCTTC. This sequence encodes CASSAEYNEQFF. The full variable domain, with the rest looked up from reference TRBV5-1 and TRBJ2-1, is KAGVTQTPRYLIKTRGQQVTLSCSPISGHRSVSWYQQTPGQGLQFLFEYFSETQRNKGNFPGRFSGRQFSNSRSEMNVSTLELGDSALYLCASSAEYNEQFFGPGTRLTVL.

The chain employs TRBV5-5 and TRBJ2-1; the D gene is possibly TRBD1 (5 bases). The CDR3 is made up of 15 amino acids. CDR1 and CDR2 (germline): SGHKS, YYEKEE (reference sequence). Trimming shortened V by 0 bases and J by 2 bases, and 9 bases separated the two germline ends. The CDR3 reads CASSLGRVTYNEQFF. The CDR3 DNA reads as TGTGCCAGCAGCTTGGGCAGGGTAACCTACAATGAGCAGTTCTTC. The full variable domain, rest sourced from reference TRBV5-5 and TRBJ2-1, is DAGVTQSPTHLIKTRGQQVTLRCSPISGHKSVSWYQQVLGQGPQFIFQYYEKEERGRGNFPDRFSARQFPNYSSELNVNALLLGDSALYLCASSLGRVTYNEQFFGPGTRLTVL.

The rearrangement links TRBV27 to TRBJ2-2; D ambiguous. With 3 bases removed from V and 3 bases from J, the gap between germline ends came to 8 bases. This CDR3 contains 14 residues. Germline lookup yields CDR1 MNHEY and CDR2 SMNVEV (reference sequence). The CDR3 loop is CASSFFEDTGELFF. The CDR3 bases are TGTGCCAGCAGTTTTTTCGAGGACACCGGGGAGCTGTTTTTT.

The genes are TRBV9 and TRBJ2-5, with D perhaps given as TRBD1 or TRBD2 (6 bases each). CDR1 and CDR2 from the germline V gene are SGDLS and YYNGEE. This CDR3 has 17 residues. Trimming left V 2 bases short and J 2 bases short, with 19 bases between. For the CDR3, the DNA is TGTGCCAGCAGCGTCACCGGGGCTGGAGGGGGACAAGAGACCCAGTACTTC. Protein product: CASSVTGAGGGQETQYF.

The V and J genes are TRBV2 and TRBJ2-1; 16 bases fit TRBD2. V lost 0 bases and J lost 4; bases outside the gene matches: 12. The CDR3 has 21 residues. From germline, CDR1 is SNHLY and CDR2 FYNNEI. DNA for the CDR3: TGTGCCAGCAGTGAAGCCCACGGACCGGGACTAGCGGGAGGGCAGTACAATGAGCAGTTCTTC. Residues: CASSEAHGPGLAGGQYNEQFF.

The DNA of the CDR3 is TGTGCCTGGACCCCCCGATCCTACGAGCAGTACTTC. Its translation: CAWTPRSYEQYF. V is TRBV30 and J is TRBJ2-7; no reliable D call. The CDR3 loop spans 12 amino acids. Trimming removed 4 bases from V and 1 base from J, with 8 bases in between. Germline lookup yields CDR1 GTSNPN and CDR2 SVGIG (reference sequence).

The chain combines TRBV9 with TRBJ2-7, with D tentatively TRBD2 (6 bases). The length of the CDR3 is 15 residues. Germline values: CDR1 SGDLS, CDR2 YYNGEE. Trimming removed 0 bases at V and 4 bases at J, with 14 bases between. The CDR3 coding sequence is TGTGCCAGCAGCGTAGATGGGACTTCTAATTACGAGCAGTACTTC. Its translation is CASSVDGTSNYEQYF.

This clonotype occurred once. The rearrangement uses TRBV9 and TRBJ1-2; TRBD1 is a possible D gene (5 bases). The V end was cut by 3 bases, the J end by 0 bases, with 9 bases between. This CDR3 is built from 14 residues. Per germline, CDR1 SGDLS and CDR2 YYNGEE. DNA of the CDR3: TGTGCCAGCAGCGCGGGGGATTCTAACTATGGCTACACCTTC. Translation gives CASSAGDSNYGYTF.

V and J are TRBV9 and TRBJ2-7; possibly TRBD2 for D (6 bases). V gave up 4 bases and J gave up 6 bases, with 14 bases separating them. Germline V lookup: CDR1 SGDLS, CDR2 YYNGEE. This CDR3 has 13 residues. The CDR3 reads CASSSNPGLEQYF. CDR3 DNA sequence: TGTGCCAGCAGCAGTAACCCGGGACTCGAGCAGTACTTC.

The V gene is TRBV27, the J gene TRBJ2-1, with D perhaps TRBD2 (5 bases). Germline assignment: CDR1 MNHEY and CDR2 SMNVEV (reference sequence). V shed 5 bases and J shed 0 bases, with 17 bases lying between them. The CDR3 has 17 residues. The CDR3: CASSTLDGVSSYNEQFF. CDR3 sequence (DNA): TGTGCCAGCAGTACGTTAGACGGGGTAAGCTCCTACAATGAGCAGTTCTTC.

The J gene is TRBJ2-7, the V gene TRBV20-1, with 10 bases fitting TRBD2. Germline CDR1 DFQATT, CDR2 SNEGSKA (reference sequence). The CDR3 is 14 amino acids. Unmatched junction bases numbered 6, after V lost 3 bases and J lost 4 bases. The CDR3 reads CSARHLAGAYEQYF. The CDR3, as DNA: TGCAGTGCTAGGCATCTAGCGGGAGCGTACGAGCAGTACTTC.